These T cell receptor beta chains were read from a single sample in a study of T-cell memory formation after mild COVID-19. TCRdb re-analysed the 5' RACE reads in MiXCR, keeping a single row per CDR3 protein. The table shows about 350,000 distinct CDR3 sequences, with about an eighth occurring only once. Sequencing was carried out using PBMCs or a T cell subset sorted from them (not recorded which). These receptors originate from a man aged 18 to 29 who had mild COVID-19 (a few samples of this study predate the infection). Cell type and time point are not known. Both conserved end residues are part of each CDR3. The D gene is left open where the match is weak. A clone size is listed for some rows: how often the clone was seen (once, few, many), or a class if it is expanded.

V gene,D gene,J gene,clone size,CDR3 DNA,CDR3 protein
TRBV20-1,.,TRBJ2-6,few,TGCAGTGCTAGTAGGGAAGGTGGGGCCAACGTCCTGACTTTC,CSASREGGANVLTF
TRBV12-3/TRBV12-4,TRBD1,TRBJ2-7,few,TGTGCCAGCAGCCCCACCCCGACAGGGCCCTACGAGCAGTACTTC,CASSPTPTGPYEQYF
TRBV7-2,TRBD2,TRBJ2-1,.,TGTGCCAGCAGTTCCTCCATAGCGGGGGGGCTTAGTGAGCAGTTCTTC,CASSSSIAGGLSEQFF
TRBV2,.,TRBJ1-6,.,TGTGCCAGCAGTCCTTCTGAGGTGGCGGGATCACCCCTCCACTTT,CASSPSEVAGSPLHF
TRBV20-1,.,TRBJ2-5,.,TGCAGTGCGGTGTTGGGGGCGGGTTTAGAGACCCAGTACTTC,CSAVLGAGLETQYF
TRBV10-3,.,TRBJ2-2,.,TGTGCCATCAGCGCCTTGACTAGTTCAACCGGGGAGCTGTTTTTT,CAISALTSSTGELFF
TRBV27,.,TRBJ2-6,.,TGTGCCAGCAATCGGACGCTATCTGGGGCCAACGTCCTGACTTTC,CASNRTLSGANVLTF
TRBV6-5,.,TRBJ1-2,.,TGTGCCAGCAGTATAAATCCTGGGGGGTTTCGGTATGGCTACACCTTC,CASSINPGGFRYGYTF
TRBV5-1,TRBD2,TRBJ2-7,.,TGCGCCAGCAGCTTGGGGCCGGGCGGGGGCTCCTACGAGCAGTACTTC,CASSLGPGGGSYEQYF
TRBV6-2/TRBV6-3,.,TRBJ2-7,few,TGTGCCAGCAGTCTCCCGGGGGCGAACTACGAGCAGTACTTC,CASSLPGANYEQYF
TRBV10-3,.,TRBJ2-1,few,TGTGCCATCAGTGAGTCGCTGGGGGAGCAGTTCTTC,CAISESLGEQFF
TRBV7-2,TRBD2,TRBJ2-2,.,TGTGCCAGCAGCTTTTTCGGGGGGAACACCGGGGAGCTGTATTTT,CASSFFGGNTGELYF
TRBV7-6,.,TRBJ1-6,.,TGTGCCAGCAGCTTTGGGCAGAATAATTCACCCCTCCACTTT,CASSFGQNNSPLHF
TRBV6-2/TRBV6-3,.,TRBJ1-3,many,TGTGCCAGCAGACCCCTACGACAGGTCCTTCGGATCTCTGGAAACACCATATATTTT,CASRPLRQVLRISGNTIYF
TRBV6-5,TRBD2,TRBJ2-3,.,TGTGCCAGCAGTTCTCTCGGGACTAGCGGGGAAGATACGCAGTATTTT,CASSSLGTSGEDTQYF
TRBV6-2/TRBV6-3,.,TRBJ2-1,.,TGTGCCAGCAGTCGCGGAGGGCAGCACAATGAGCAGTTCTTC,CASSRGGQHNEQFF
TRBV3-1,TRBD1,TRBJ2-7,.,TGTGCCAGCAGGTCACAGGGGGCCTACGAGCAGTACTTC,CASRSQGAYEQYF
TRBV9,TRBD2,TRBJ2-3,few,TGTGCCAGCAGCCCCCCGGGGAGTAGCGGGGGCACAGATACGCAGTATTTT,CASSPPGSSGGTDTQYF
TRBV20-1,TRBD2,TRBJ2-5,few,TGCAGTGCTCCCCGGGGGGACGAGGGAGAGACCCAGTACTTC,CSAPRGDEGETQYF
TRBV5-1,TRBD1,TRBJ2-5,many,TGCGCCAGCAGCTTGCAGGGGGCAGAGACCCAGTACTTC,CASSLQGAETQYF
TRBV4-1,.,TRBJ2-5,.,TGCGCCAGCAGCCCGTGGCAGGGGGGGGAGACCCAGTACTTC,CASSPWQGGETQYF
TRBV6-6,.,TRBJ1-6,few,TGTGCCAGCAGTTCGGCAGGGAGCTCCTATAATTCACCCCTCCACTTT,CASSSAGSSYNSPLHF
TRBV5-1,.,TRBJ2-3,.,TGCGCCAGCAGCCCCCAGAGGTCTAGCACAGATACGCAGTATTTT,CASSPQRSSTDTQYF
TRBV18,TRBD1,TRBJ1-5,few,TGTGCCAGCTCACCTACAGGGGGCAAGGGTCAGCCCCAGCATTTT,CASSPTGGKGQPQHF
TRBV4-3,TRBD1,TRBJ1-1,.,TGCGCCAGCAGCCAGGCGGCAGGGGGCGGGACTGAAGCTTTCTTT,CASSQAAGGGTEAFF
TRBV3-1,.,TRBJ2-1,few,TGTGCCAGCAGCAGGGGTTGGGGCCCCGAGCAGTTCTTC,CASSRGWGPEQFF